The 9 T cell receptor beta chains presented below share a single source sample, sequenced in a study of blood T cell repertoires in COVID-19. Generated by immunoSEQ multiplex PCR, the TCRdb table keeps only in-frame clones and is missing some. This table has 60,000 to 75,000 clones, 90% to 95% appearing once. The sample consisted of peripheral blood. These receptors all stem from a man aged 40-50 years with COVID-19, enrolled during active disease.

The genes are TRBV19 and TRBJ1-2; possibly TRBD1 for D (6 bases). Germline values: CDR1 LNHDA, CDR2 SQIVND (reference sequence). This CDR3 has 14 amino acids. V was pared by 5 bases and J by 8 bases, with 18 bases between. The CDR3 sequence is CASSAAGARVGYTF. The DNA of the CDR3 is TGTGCCAGTAGTGCAGCAGGGGCGCGAGTCGGCTACACCTTC.

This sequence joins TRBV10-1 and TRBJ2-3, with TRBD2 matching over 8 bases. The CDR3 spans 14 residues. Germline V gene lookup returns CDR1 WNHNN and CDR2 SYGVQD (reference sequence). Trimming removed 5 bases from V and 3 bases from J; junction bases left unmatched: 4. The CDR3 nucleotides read TGCGCCAGCAGTTCGAGCGGGGGTACAGATACGCAGTATTTT. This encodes CASSSSGGTDTQYF.

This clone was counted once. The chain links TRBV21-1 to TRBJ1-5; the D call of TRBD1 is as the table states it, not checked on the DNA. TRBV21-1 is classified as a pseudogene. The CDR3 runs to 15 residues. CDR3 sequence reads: CASSLGQGGNQPQHF. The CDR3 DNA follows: TGTGCCAGCAGCCTGGGACAGGGGGGCAATCAGCCCCAGCATTTT.

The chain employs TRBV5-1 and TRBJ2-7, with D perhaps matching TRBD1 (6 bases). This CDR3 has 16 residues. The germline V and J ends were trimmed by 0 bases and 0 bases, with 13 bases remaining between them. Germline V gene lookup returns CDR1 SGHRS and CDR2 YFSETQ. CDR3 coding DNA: TGCGCCAGCAGCTTGGTAGTGGGGGCTAGCTCCTACGAGCAGTACTTC. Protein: CASSLVVGASSYEQYF.

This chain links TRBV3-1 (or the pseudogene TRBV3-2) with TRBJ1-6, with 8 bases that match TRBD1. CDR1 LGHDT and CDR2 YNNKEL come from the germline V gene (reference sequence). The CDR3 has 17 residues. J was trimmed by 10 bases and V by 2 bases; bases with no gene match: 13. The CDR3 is CASSQIFGQGVGSPLHF. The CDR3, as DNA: TGTGCCAGCAGCCAAATATTCGGACAGGGAGTAGGATCACCCCTCCACTTT.

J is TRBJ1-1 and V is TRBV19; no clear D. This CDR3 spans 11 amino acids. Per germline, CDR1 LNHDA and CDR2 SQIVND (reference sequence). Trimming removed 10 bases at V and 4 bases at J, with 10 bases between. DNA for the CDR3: TGTGCCACCAGGTGGGTCACTGAAGCTTTCTTT. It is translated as CATRWVTEAFF.

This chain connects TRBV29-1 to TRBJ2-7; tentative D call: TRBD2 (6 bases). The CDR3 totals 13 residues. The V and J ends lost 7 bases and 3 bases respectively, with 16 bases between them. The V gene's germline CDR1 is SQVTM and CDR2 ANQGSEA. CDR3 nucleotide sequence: TGCAGCGCCCTCCGGGGGAACGGCTACGAGCAGTACTTC. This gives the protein CSALRGNGYEQYF.

CDR3 region: CATSGFNYGYTF. The CDR3 DNA sequence: TGTGCCACCTCAGGTTTTAACTATGGCTACACCTTC. The J gene is TRBJ1-2, the V gene TRBV6-5; D not resolved. Germline CDR1 MNHEY, CDR2 SVGAGI. Trimming removed 10 bases at V and 1 base at J, with 10 bases between. The CDR3 covers 12 residues.

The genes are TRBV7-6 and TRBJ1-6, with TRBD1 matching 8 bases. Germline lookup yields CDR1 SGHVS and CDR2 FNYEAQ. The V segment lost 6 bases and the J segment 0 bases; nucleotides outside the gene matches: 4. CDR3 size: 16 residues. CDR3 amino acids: CASRPGTGSYNSPLHF. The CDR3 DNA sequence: TGTGCCAGCAGGCCCGGGACAGGCTCCTATAATTCACCCCTCCACTTT.